The TCR beta chain under discussion was sequenced for a study of regulatory T cells in long-lasting Graves disease. Study-level results: Sample size was small, which may have lowered accuracy.

Between the trimmed V and J ends, which lost 4 bases and 4 bases, there was a span of 20 bases. Germline V gene lookup returns CDR1 SGHRS and CDR2 YFSETQ. The CDR3 runs 16 residues. Time point here: persistent/refractory GD, antithyroid drugs over 5 years with positive TRAb. From PBMCs, RNA was extracted and then used to make the TCR library. Those enrolled as patients came out of an endocrinology department in Xi'an, China. Arm-PCR with iRepertoire HTBI primers amplified the CDR3 regions for these TCR beta libraries. TCRdb analysed the multiplex PCR reads with MiXCR anew, one entry per CDR3 protein. The repertoire has a few hundred thousand distinct CDR3 sequences, around a fifth of them found once; the top ten carry roughly 7%. This clonotype was recorded a few times. What it binds is not known.

Sequencing used peripheral blood mononuclear cells (PBMCs), obtained when the disease was refractory, from a patient treated with antithyroid drugs. The TCR originated in a female donor with Graves disease. J is TRBJ1-2 and V is TRBV5-1; D unclear. For the CDR3, the DNA is TGCGCCAGCAGCCCACTCTGGCTTAACCCGGGCTATGGCTACACCTTC. This encodes CASSPLWLNPGYGYTF.